This T cell receptor (beta chain) was sequenced during a study of T cells after yellow fever vaccination. TCRdb passed the 5' RACE reads through MiXCR, listing each CDR3 protein once. Counted here are 300,000 to 350,000 distinct CDR3 sequences, 7% to 10% occurring once; the ten biggest clones make up roughly 15%. There are 16 residues in the CDR3. The V segment lost 7 bases and the J segment 2 bases; nucleotides outside the gene matches: 12. Germline V gene data show CDR1 as LNHDA and CDR2 as SQIVND (reference sequence). This TCR was sampled from a man aged 18 to 35 who received the YFV17D yellow fever vaccine. This material consisted of PBMCs, taken more than 40 days after the first yellow fever vaccination. This chain links TRBV19 with TRBJ1-1; TRBD1 matches at 8 bases. CDR3 residues: CASNHIGDRRNTEAFF. The CDR3 bases are TGTGCCAGTAACCATATAGGGGACAGGAGAAACACTGAAGCTTTCTTT.